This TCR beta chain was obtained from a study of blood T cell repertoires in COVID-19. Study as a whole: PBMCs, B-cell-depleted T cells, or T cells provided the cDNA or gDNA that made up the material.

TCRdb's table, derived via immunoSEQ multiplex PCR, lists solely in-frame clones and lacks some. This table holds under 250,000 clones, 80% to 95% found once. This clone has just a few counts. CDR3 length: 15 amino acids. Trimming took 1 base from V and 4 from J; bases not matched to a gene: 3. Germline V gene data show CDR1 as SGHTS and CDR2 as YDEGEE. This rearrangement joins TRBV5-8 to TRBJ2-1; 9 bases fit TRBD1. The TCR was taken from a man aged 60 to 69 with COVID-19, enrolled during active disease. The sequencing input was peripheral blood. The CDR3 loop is CASSLWDRAYNEQFF. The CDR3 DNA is TGTGCCAGCAGCTTGTGGGACAGGGCATACAATGAGCAGTTCTTC.